These T cell receptor beta chains were read from a single sample in a study of blood T cell repertoires in COVID-19. Measured with immunoSEQ multiplex PCR; TCRdb has only the in-frame clones, and not every one. The table includes more than 150,000 clones, approximately 91% detected once. The sample taken for sequencing was peripheral blood. Receptors originate from a woman in her 70s with acute or convalescent COVID-19. Both conserved end residues are part of each CDR3. D genes are given only for firm matches. Where a row states a size, it is once, few, many or the class of an expanded clone; other rows omit it.

D | J | size | V | DNA | CDR3
TRBD2 | TRBJ2-5 | NA | TRBV25-1 | TGTGCCAGCAGTTCTCCCACTAGCGGGGGGATGGAGACCCAGTACTTC | CASSSPTSGGMETQYF
TRBD1 | TRBJ2-3 | NA | TRBV6-4 | TGTGCCAGCAGTGACCCTAATCACAGGGGAAATACGCAGTATTTT | CASSDPNHRGNTQYF
NA | TRBJ2-6 | NA | TRBV4-3 | TGCGCCAGCAGCCAAGATTGGGGGCAGTTTGGGGCCAACGTCCTGACTTTC | CASSQDWGQFGANVLTF
NA | TRBJ2-1 | NA | TRBV5-1 | TGCGCCAGCAAATCTCAGTACCGCTCCTACAATGAGCAGTTCTTC | CASKSQYRSYNEQFF
NA | TRBJ1-1 | NA | TRBV6-2/TRBV6-3 | TGTGCCAGCAGTCAAACCGGGCAGGGGCATACCGAAGCTTTCTTT | CASSQTGQGHTEAFF
NA | TRBJ1-5 | NA | TRBV7-9 | TGTGCCAGCAGCCTGTCTCTAGGATGGCCCCAGCATTTT | CASSLSLGWPQHF
NA | TRBJ1-5 | NA | TRBV2 | TGTGCCAGCAGTGACCCTGGGAGAAGCAATCAGCCCCAGCATTTT | CASSDPGRSNQPQHF
NA | TRBJ2-6 | NA | TRBV5-4 | TGTGCCAGCGCGGTAGCAGGGATAGGGGCCAACGTCCTGACTTTC | CASAVAGIGANVLTF
NA | TRBJ1-1 | few | TRBV4-1 | TGCGCCAGCAGCCAAATGTTAATTGCCCGGGGAAATGGGAACACTGAAGCTTTCTTT | CASSQMLIARGNGNTEAFF
NA | TRBJ1-2 | NA | TRBV28 | TGTGCCAGCGGAGGACCCGAGCGCTACACCTTC | CASGGPERYTF
NA | TRBJ2-1 | NA | TRBV24-1 | TGTGCCACCAGTGAACATAGGGGTAATGAGCAGTTCTTC | CATSEHRGNEQFF
NA | TRBJ1-2 | NA | TRBV19 | TGTGCCAGTAGTGGGGGGTTTTCAAACTATGGCTACACCTTC | CASSGGFSNYGYTF
TRBD1 | TRBJ1-5 | NA | TRBV4-2 | TGTGCCAGCAGCCAAGATGGACAGGGGAGCCAGCCCCAGCATTTT | CASSQDGQGSQPQHF
TRBD1 | TRBJ1-2 | NA | TRBV30 | TGTGCCTGGTCGACAGGGGGCAAAGTCTATGGCTACACCTTC | CAWSTGGKVYGYTF
NA | TRBJ2-3 | NA | TRBV4-2 | TGTGCCAGCAGCCACCCGGGGGGGACAGGCACAGATACGCAGTATTTT | CASSHPGGTGTDTQYF
TRBD1 | TRBJ1-3 | NA | TRBV15 | TGTGCCACCAGCGGTGGACAGGGAGACACCATATATTTT | CATSGGQGDTIYF
TRBD1 | TRBJ2-2 | NA | TRBV5-1 | TGCGCCAGCAGCTTGGAAGGGACAGCTCCGGGGGAGCTGTTTTTT | CASSLEGTAPGELFF
NA | TRBJ1-2 | NA | TRBV2 | TGTGCCAGCAGTGAAAGGGGGTATGGCTACACCTTC | CASSERGYGYTF
TRBD1 | TRBJ2-1 | once | TRBV29-1 | TGCAGCGCGCTGACAGGGGAGTTATACAATGAGCAGTTCTTC | CSALTGELYNEQFF
TRBD1 | TRBJ1-5 | NA | TRBV11-2 | TGTGCCAGCAGCACTGGGACAGGGGGTCAGCCCCAGCATTTT | CASSTGTGGQPQHF
NA | TRBJ1-5 | NA | TRBV5-6 | TGTGCCAGCTCCGTTGGGAGGCAGGTTCAGCCCCAGCATTTT | CASSVGRQVQPQHF
NA | TRBJ1-4 | NA | TRBV7-2 | TGTGCCAGCAGCTTGGGGGGGTCCACAACTAATGAAAAACTGTTTTTT | CASSLGGSTTNEKLFF
TRBD1 | TRBJ1-3 | NA | TRBV7-2 | TGTGCCAGCAGCAGGACAGGGGGCGGAGGAAACACCATATATTTT | CASSRTGGGGNTIYF
TRBD2 | TRBJ2-2 | NA | TRBV18 | TGTGCCAGCTCACCACGGGTAGCGGGGGACACCGGGGAGCTGTTTTTT | CASSPRVAGDTGELFF
TRBD1 | TRBJ1-2 | NA | TRBV20-1 | TGCAGTGCTCCGACAGGGGTGGGCTACACCTTC | CSAPTGVGYTF
NA | TRBJ2-1 | NA | TRBV3-1/TRBV3-2 | TGTGCCAGCAGCGGGTGGGGGCTTGTAAGCTCCTACAATGAGCAGTTCTTC | CASSGWGLVSSYNEQFF
NA | TRBJ1-1 | once | TRBV21-1 | TGTGCCAGCAGCAAAGCGCTAGAGGGTTTTTTAAGCCGCACTGAAGCTTTCTTT | CASSKALEGFLSRTEAFF
NA | TRBJ2-2 | NA | TRBV9 | TGTGCCAGCCGGACACTTTTGAACACCGGGGAGCTGTTTTTT | CASRTLLNTGELFF
NA | TRBJ2-5 | NA | TRBV2 | TGTGCCAGCAGGCGGACCTTACTAGGGACCCAGTACTTC | CASRRTLLGTQYF
TRBD1 | TRBJ1-1 | NA | TRBV19 | TGTGCCAGTATCCCTTTCGGACAGGGTGGTGAAGCTTTCTTT | CASIPFGQGGEAFF
TRBD1 | TRBJ2-3 | NA | TRBV3-1/TRBV3-2 | TGTGCCAGCAGCACAAACAGGGGGCTGAGGACAGATACGCAGTATTTT | CASSTNRGLRTDTQYF
NA | TRBJ2-3 | NA | TRBV6-6 | TGTGCCAGCAGTTACACCTACACAGATACGCAGTATTTT | CASSYTYTDTQYF
NA | TRBJ1-5 | NA | TRBV27 | TGTGCCAGCAGTTTATCAGGACGTTCAGGGAATCAGCCCCAGCATTTT | CASSLSGRSGNQPQHF
NA | TRBJ2-1 | few | TRBV5-4 | TGTGCCAGCAGCTTGGGTCTGTACAATGAGCAGTTCTTC | CASSLGLYNEQFF
NA | TRBJ2-7 | NA | TRBV6-5 | TGTGCCAGCAAGAGCAGGGGTGAAAACTACGAGCAGTACTTC | CASKSRGENYEQYF
NA | TRBJ1-1 | NA | TRBV25-1 | TGTGCCAGCAGTGAATATACGCGGGGAAGAGCTTTCTTT | CASSEYTRGRAFF
TRBD2 | TRBJ2-7 | NA | TRBV7-3 | TGTGCCAGCAGCTTACTTCCTAGCGGGGGAAGGAGCGAGCAGTACTTC | CASSLLPSGGRSEQYF
NA | TRBJ1-2 | NA | TRBV2 | TGTGCCAGCAGAGGAGAGCAGGGGATTACCTATGGCTACACCTTC | CASRGEQGITYGYTF
TRBD1 | TRBJ1-5 | NA | TRBV4-1 | TGCGCCAGCAGCCAAGAATGGAGGACAGGAGACATTAGCAATCAGCCCCAGCATTTT | CASSQEWRTGDISNQPQHF
NA | TRBJ1-4 | NA | TRBV27 | TGTGCCAGCAGTTCCCACGTAGGACAGCCAACTAATGAAAAACTGTTTTTT | CASSSHVGQPTNEKLFF
NA | TRBJ1-2 | NA | TRBV3-1/TRBV3-2 | TGTGCCGCCGGGGGTTCCCGCTTAAACTATGGCTACACCTTC | CAAGGSRLNYGYTF
NA | TRBJ1-4 | NA | TRBV5-1 | TGCGCCAGCAGCTTGGCTGGGGGAGGGAATAATGAAAAACTGTTTTTT | CASSLAGGGNNEKLFF
NA | TRBJ1-2 | NA | TRBV5-5 | TGTGCCAGCAGCTTTGACCCAGGGAGGGGATACACCTTC | CASSFDPGRGYTF
NA | TRBJ2-1 | NA | TRBV11-3 | TGTGCCAGCAGCTTACGCGGAGGGGGCACGAACTACAATGAGCAGTTCTTC | CASSLRGGGTNYNEQFF
TRBD1 | TRBJ2-1 | NA | TRBV7-9 | TGTGCCAGCAGCCACCGGGACAGGGGGAATGAGCAGTTCTTC | CASSHRDRGNEQFF
NA | TRBJ1-1 | NA | TRBV30 | TGTGCCTGGACCCGTACCTATATGAACACTGAAGCTTTCTTT | CAWTRTYMNTEAFF
TRBD2 | TRBJ2-3 | NA | TRBV13 | TGTGCCAGCAGCTTATACGGGGGGGCCTACACAGATACGCAGTATTTT | CASSLYGGAYTDTQYF
NA | TRBJ2-5 | NA | TRBV25-1 | TGTGCCAGCTCCTCAGGGGCTAAGCATCAAGAGACCCAGTACTTC | CASSSGAKHQETQYF
TRBD1 | TRBJ1-1 | NA | TRBV6-2/TRBV6-3 | TGTGCCAGCAGCCCTAGACAGGGGGCATCAATGAACACTGAAGCTTTCTTT | CASSPRQGASMNTEAFF
NA | TRBJ2-7 | NA | TRBV15 | TGTGCCACCAGCAGAGCCGGGGACTACGAGCAGTACTTC | CATSRAGDYEQYF
NA | TRBJ1-1 | NA | TRBV5-6 | TGTGCCAGCAGCTTCTCGCCGCGTGGGAACACTGAAGCTTTCTTT | CASSFSPRGNTEAFF
NA | TRBJ2-1 | few | TRBV12-5 | TGTGCTAGTGGTTTACTCAATGAGCAGTTCTTC | CASGLLNEQFF
TRBD2 | TRBJ2-1 | NA | TRBV19 | TGTGCCAGTAGATCTAGCGGGGGGGTGTACAATGAGCAGTTCTTC | CASRSSGGVYNEQFF
TRBD2 | TRBJ2-3 | NA | TRBV3-1/TRBV3-2 | TGTGCCAGCAGCCAACAAGCGGGGGGTGTCACAGATACGCAGTATTTT | CASSQQAGGVTDTQYF
NA | TRBJ1-1 | NA | TRBV6-5 | TGTGCTAGCCAGGTACAGGAGAACACTGAAGCTTTCTTT | CASQVQENTEAFF
TRBD2 | TRBJ2-4 | NA | TRBV19 | TGTGCCAGTAGTATAGCCCCTAGCGGGGGGGCCGTGGGCAAAAACATTCAGTACTTC | CASSIAPSGGAVGKNIQYF
TRBD1 | TRBJ1-5 | NA | TRBV6-2/TRBV6-3 | TGTGCCAGCAGTTTCAATCAGGGGGATCAGCCCCAGCATTTT | CASSFNQGDQPQHF
NA | TRBJ1-5 | NA | TRBV30 | TGTGCCTGGAGTGGTTCGATACAATCGGGGCCCCAGCATTTT | CAWSGSIQSGPQHF
TRBD1 | TRBJ2-7 | NA | TRBV19 | TGTGCCAGTATCGGGGCAGGGGGCGTCGAGCAGTACTTC | CASIGAGGVEQYF
NA | TRBJ1-4 | NA | TRBV4-3 | TGCGCCAGCAGCCAAGAGCCAGCAGGTACTAATGAAAAACTGTTTTTT | CASSQEPAGTNEKLFF